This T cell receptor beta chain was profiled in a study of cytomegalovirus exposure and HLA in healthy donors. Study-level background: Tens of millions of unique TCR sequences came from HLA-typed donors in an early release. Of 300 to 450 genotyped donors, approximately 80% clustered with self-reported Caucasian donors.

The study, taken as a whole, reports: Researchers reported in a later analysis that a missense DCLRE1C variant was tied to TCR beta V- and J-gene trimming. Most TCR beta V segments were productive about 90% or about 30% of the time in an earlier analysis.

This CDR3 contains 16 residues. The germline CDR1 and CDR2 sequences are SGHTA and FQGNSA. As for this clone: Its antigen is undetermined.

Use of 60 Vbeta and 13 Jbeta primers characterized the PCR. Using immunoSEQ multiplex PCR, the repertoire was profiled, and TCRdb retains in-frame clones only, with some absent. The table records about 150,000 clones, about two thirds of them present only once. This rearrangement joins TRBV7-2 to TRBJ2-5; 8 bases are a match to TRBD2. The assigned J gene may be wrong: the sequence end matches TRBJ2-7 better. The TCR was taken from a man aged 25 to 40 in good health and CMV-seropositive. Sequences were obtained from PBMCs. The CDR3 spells CASSLDGQAGDDEQYF. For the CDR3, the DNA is TGTGCCAGCAGCTTGGATGGTCAAGCGGGAGATGACGAGCAGTACTTC.